This TCR beta chain was recovered during a study of identical twins. Comments on this clonotype: Its specificity is not known.

General study points: Twins shared beta out-of-frame sequences in excess, but this excess was weaker.

One entry per CDR3 protein, called by TCRdb with MiXCR from the 5' RACE reads. The sample shows some 330,000 distinct CDR3 sequences, around 9.7% of them seen only once. Healthy Caucasians alone served as donors. V dropped 6 bases and J dropped 7; count of bases not matched to a gene: 10. The CDR3 extends over 15 amino acids. The chain combines TRBV12-3 or TRBV12-4 with TRBJ1-5; 9 nucleotides line up with TRBD1. The sequence came from a woman aged 45-60 years in good health. Sequences were obtained from naive T cells sorted from blood. DNA for the CDR3: TGTGCCAGCAGGGCCCTCGGGACAGGGAACCAGCCCCAGCATTTT. This encodes CASRALGTGNQPQHF.